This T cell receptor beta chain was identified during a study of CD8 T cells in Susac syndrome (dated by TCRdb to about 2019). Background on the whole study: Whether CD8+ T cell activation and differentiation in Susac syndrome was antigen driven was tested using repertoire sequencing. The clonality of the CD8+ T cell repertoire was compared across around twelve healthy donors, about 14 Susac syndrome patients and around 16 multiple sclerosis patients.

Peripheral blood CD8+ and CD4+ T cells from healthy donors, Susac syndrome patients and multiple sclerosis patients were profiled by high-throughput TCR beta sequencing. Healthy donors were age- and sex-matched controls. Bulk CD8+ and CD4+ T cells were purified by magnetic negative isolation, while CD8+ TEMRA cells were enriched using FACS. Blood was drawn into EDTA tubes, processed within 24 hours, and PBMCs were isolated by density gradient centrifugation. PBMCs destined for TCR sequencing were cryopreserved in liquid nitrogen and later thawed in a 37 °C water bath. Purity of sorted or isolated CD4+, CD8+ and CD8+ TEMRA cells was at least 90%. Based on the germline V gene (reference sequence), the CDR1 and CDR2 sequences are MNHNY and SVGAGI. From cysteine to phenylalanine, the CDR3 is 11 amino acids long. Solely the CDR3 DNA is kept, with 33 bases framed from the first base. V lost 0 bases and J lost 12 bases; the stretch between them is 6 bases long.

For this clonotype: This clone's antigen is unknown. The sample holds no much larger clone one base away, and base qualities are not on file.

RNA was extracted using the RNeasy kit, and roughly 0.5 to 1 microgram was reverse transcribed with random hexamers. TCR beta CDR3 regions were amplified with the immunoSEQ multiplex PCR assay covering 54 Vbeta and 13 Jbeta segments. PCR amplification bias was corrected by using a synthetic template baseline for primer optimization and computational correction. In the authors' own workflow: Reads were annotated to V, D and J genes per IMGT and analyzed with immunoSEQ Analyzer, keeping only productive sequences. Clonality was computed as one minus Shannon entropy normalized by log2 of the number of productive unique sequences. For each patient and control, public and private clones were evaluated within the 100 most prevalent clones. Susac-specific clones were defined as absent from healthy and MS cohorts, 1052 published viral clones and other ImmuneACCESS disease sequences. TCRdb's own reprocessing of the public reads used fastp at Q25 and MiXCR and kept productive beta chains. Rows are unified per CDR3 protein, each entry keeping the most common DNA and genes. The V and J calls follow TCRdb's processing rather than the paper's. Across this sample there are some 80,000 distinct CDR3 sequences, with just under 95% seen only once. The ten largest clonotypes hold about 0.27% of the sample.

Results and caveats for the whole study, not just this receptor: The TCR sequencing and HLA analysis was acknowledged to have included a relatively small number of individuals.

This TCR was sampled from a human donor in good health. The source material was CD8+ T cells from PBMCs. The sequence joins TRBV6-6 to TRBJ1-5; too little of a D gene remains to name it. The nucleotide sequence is TGTGCCAGCAGTTACTCGGTAGGCCAGCATTTT. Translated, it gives CASSYSVGQHF.